The TCR beta chain described here comes from a study of shared clonotypes between healthy human individuals. This clone was seen only a few times. The CDR3 is made up of 13 amino acids. Germline CDR1 reads GTSNPN; CDR2 reads SVGIG (reference sequence). Trimming pared 3 bases from V and 7 bases from J, leaving 13 bases between. Profiling relied on immunoSEQ multiplex PCR, and the TCRdb table lists in-frame clones only, not all of them. This table holds over 700,000 clones, 55% to 75% found once. Sequencing used memory CD4+ T cells sorted from blood. The subset: CD45RA-negative fraction. V and J are TRBV30 and TRBJ2-1; possibly TRBD2 for D (6 bases). The clonotype originates from a woman between 25 and 40 years old in good health. The DNA of the CDR3 is TGTGCCTGGAGGGGCGGGACGAAGAATGAGCAGTTCTTC. It yields the protein CAWRGGTKNEQFF.